This TCR beta chain was found in a study of healthy donors' naive CD4 and CD8 T cells. In the study overall: TCR alpha primers covered all functional IMGT alpha gene variants.

V lost 2 bases, J lost 2 bases, and 10 bases lay in between. Germline V gene lookup returns CDR1 MGHDK and CDR2 SYGVNS. The CDR3 is 14 amino acids. Each TCR library used 400 to 600 ng of total RNA and a linear amplification protocol. MiXCR, applied by TCRdb to the reads, yields one record per CDR3 protein. The sample has about 180,000 distinct CDR3 sequences; 65% to 80% are singletons. A remark on this clonotype: Its antigen is currently unknown.

Study-wide findings and caveats: Possible naive T cell homeostatic proliferation bias remained unaddressed. Chains were not paired, since alpha and beta were sequenced in bulk.

Sample: naive CD4+ and CD8+ T cells sorted from blood, pooled from several donors. The origin of this receptor is a pool of human donors in good health; the sample pools cells from several healthy donors. This chain uses TRBV25-1 with TRBJ2-7, with a tentative D call TRBD2 (6 bases). The CDR3 DNA reads TGTGCCAGCAGTGAAGGGACTGTAACCTACGAGCAGTACTTC. Translated, it gives CASSEGTVTYEQYF.